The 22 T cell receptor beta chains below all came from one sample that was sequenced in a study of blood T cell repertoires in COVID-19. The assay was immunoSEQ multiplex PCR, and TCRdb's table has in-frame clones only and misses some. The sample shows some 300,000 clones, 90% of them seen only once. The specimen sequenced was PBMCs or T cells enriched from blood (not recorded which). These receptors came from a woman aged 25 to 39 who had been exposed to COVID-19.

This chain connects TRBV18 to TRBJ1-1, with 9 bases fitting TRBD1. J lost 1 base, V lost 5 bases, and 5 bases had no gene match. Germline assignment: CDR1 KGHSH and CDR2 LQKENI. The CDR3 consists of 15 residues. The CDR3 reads CASSIQGAENTEAFF. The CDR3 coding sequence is TGTGCCAGCTCAATACAGGGGGCTGAGAACACTGAAGCTTTCTTT.

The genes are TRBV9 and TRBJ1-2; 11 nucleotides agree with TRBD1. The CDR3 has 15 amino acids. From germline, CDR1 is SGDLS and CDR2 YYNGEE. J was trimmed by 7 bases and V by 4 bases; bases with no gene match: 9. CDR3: CASSPSGTGGSGYTF. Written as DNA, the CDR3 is TGTGCCAGCAGCCCTAGTGGGACAGGGGGTAGTGGCTACACCTTC.

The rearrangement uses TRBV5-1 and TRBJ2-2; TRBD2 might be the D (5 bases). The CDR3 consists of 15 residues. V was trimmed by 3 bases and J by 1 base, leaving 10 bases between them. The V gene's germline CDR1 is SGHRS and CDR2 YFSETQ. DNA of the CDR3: TGCGCCAGCAGCTATTCCGGGGAGAACACCGGGGAGCTGTTTTTT. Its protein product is CASSYSGENTGELFF.

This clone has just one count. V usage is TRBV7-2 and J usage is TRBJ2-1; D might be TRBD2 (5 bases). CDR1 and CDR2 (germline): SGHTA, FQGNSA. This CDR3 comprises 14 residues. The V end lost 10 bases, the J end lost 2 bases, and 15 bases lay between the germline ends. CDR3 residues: CATRMARAYNEQFF. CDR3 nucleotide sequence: TGTGCCACCCGAATGGCGAGGGCCTACAATGAGCAGTTCTTC.

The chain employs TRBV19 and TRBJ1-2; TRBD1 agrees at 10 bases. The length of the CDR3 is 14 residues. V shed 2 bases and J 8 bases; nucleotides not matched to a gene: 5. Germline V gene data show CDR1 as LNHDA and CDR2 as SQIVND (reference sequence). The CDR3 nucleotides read TGTGCCAGTAGTATAAGACAGGGGGCAAAGGGCTACACCTTC. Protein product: CASSIRQGAKGYTF.

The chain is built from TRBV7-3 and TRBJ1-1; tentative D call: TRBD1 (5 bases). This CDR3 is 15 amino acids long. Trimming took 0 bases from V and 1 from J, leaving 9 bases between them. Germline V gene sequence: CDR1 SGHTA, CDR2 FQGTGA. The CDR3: CASSLTSGANTEAFF. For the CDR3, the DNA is TGTGCCAGCAGCTTAACGAGTGGGGCGAACACTGAAGCTTTCTTT. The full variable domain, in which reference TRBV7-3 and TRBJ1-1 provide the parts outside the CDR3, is GAGVSQTPSNKVTEKGKYVELRCDPISGHTALYWYRQSLGQGPEFLIYFQGTGAADDSGLPNDRFFAVRPEGSVSTLKIQRTERGDSAVYLCASSLTSGANTEAFFGQGTRLTVV.

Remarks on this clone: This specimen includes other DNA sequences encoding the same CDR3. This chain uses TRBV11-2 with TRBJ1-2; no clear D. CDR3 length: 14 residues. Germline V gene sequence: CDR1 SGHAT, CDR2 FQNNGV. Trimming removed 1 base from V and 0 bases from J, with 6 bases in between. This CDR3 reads CASSLGRANYGYTF. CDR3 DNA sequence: TGTGCCAGCAGCTTAGGAAGAGCTAACTATGGCTACACCTTC.

The CDR3 nucleotides read TGTGCCAGCAGCCCGACAGGGGACTCTGGAAACACCATATATTTT. Protein: CASSPTGDSGNTIYF. V is TRBV7-6 and J is TRBJ1-3; 8 bases map to TRBD1. With 5 bases clipped from V and 0 bases from J, the junction kept 3 bases outside the gene matches. CDR1 and CDR2 (germline): SGHVS, FNYEAQ. There are 15 residues in the CDR3.

The CDR3 region has the DNA TGCGCCAGCAGCGACAGGGGGAACTACGAGCAGTACTTC. This codes for CASSDRGNYEQYF. The chain combines TRBV5-1 with TRBJ2-7, with 9 bases aligning to TRBD1. Germline lookup yields CDR1 SGHRS and CDR2 YFSETQ. V shed 4 bases and J 3 bases; nucleotides not matched to a gene: 2. The CDR3 runs to 13 residues.

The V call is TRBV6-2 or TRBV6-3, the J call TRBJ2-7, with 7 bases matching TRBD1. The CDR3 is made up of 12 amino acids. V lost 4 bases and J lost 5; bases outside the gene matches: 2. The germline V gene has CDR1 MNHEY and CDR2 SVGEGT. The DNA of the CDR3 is TGTGCCAGCAGTTCTGACAGGGACGAGCAGTACTTC. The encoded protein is CASSSDRDEQYF.

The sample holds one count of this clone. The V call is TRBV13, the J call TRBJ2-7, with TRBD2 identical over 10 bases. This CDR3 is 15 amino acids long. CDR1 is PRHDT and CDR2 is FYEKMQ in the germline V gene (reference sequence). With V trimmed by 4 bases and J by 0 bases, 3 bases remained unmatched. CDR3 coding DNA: TGTGCCAGCAGCTGGACTAGCGGAAACTCCTACGAGCAGTACTTC. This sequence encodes CASSWTSGNSYEQYF.

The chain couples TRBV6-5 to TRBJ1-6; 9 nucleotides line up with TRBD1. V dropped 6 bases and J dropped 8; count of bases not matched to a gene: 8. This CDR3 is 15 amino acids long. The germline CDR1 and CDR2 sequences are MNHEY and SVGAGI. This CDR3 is CASSRTGAADSPLHF. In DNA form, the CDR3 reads TGTGCCAGCAGCCGGACAGGGGCGGCGGATTCACCCCTCCACTTT.

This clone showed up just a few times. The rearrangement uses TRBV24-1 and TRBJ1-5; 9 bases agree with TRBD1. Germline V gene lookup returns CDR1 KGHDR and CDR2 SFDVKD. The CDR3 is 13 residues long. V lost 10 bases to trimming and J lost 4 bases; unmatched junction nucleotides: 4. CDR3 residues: CATKGQGNQPQHF. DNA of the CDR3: TGTGCCACTAAGGGACAGGGAAATCAGCCCCAGCATTTT.

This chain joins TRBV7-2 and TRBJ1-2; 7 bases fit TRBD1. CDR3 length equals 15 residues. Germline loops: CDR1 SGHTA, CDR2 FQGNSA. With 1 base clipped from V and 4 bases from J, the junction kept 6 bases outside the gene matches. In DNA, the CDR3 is TGTGCCAGCAGCTTAGTGGACAGGATGAGCTATGGCTACACCTTC. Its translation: CASSLVDRMSYGYTF. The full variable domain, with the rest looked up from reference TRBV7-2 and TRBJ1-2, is GAGVSQSPSNKVTEKGKDVELRCDPISGHTALYWYRQSLGQGLEFLIYFQGNSAPDKSGLPSDRFSAERTGGSVSTLTIQRTQQEDSAVYLCASSLVDRMSYGYTFGSGTRLTVV.

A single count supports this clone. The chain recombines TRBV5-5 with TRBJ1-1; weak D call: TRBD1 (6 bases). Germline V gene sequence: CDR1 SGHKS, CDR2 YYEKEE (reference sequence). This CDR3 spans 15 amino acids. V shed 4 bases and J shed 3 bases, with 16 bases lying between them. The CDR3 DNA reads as TGTGCCAGCAGCCACCGGGGGGGGCGCGACACTGAAGCTTTCTTT. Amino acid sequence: CASSHRGGRDTEAFF.

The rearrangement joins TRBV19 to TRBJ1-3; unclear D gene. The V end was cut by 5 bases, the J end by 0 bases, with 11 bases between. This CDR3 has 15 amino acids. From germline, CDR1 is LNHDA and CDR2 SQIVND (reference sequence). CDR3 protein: CASSYGVLSGNTIYF. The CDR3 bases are TGTGCCAGTAGTTACGGAGTGCTCTCTGGAAACACCATATATTTT.

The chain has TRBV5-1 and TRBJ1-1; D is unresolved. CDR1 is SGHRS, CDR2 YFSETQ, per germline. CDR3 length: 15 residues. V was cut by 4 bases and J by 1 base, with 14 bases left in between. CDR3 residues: CASSPPRGANTEAFF. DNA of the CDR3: TGCGCCAGCAGCCCCCCGCGGGGAGCGAACACTGAAGCTTTCTTT. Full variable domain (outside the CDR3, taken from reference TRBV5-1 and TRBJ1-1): KAGVTQTPRYLIKTRGQQVTLSCSPISGHRSVSWYQQTPGQGLQFLFEYFSETQRNKGNFPGRFSGRQFSNSRSEMNVSTLELGDSALYLCASSPPRGANTEAFFGQGTRLTVV.

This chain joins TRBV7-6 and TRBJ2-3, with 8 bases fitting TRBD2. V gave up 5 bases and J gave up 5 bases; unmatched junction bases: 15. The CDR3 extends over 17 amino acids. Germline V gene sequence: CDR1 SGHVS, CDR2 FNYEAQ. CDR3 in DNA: TGTGCCAGCAGCCCAGATTTCTTAGCGGGGTTAGGAGATACGCAGTATTTT. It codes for CASSPDFLAGLGDTQYF.

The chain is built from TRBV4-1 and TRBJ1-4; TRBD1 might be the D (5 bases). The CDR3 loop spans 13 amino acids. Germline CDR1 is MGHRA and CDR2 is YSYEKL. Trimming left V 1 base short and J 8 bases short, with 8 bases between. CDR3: CASSQVKGEKLFF. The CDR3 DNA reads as TGCGCCAGCAGCCAAGTAAAGGGGGAAAAACTGTTTTTT.

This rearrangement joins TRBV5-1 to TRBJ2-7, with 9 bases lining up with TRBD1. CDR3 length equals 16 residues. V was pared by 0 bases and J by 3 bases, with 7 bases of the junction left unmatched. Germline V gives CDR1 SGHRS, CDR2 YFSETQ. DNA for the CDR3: TGCGCCAGCAGCTTGGCAGGGACAGGGTATGTCTACGAGCAGTACTTC. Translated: CASSLAGTGYVYEQYF.

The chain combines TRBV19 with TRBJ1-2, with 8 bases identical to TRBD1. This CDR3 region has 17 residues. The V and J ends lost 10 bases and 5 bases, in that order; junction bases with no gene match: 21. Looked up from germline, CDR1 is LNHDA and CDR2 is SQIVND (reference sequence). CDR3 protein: CATHVTGGRGRRYGYTF. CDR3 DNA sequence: TGTGCCACGCATGTGACGGGGGGCAGGGGGCGCAGATATGGCTACACCTTC.

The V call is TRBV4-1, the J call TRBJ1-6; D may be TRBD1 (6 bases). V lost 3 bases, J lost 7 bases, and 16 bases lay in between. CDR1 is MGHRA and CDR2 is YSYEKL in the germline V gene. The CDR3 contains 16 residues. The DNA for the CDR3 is TGCGCCAGCAGCCAGGAAGGACAGTTTATCAATTCACCCCTCCACTTT. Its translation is CASSQEGQFINSPLHF.